The clone carrying this TCR beta chain has just a few counts. Its specificity is unknown. CDR3 length: 13 residues. The V gene's germline CDR1 is WNHNN and CDR2 SYGVQD (reference sequence). V lost 8 bases to trimming and J lost 0 bases; unmatched junction nucleotides: 1. The data are from a study of glioma-infiltrating T cells after dendritic cell vaccination. Overall study findings and caveats: Survival was not directly related to TCR clonality in these patients.

Libraries were prepared by immunoSEQ multiplex PCR; TCRdb keeps only in-frame clonotypes and omits some of them. The sample consists of just over 95,000 clones, approximately 81% of them appearing once. The gene calls are TRBV10-1 and TRBJ1-3; TRBD1 aligns across 7 bases. The origin of this receptor is a human donor with glioblastoma. Specimen: blood, collected before dendritic cell vaccination. In DNA, the CDR3 is TGCGCCAGCGGGGACAGCTCTGGAAACACCATATATTTT. Translation: CASGDSSGNTIYF.